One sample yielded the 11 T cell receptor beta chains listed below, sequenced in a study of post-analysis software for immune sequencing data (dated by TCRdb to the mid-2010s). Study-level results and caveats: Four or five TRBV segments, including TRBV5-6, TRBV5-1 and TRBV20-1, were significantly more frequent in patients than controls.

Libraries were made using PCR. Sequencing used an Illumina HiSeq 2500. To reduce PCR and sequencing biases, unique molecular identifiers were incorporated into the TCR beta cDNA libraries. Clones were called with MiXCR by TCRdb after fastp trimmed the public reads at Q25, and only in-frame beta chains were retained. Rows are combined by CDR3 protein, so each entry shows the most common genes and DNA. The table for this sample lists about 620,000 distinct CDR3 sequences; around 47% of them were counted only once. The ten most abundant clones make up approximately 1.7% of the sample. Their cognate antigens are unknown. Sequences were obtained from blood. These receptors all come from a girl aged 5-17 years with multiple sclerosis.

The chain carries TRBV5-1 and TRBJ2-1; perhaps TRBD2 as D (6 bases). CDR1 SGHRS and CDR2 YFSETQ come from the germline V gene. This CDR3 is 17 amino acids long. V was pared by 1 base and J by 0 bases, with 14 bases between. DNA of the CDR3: TGCGCCAGCAGCTTGTACACGGCGGGAAGCTCCTACAATGAGCAGTTCTTC. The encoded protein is CASSLYTAGSSYNEQFF. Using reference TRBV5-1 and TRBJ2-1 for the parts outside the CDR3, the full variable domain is KAGVTQTPRYLIKTRGQQVTLSCSPISGHRSVSWYQQTPGQGLQFLFEYFSETQRNKGNFPGRFSGRQFSNSRSEMNVSTLELGDSALYLCASSLYTAGSSYNEQFFGPGTRLTVL.

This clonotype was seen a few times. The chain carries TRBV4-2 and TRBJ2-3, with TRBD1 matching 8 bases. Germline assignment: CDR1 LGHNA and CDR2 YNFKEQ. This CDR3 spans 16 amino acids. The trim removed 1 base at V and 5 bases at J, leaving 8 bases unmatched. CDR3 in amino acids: CASSQVAGGAVDTQYF. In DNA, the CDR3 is TGTGCCAGCAGCCAAGTCGCAGGGGGCGCGGTAGATACGCAGTATTTT.

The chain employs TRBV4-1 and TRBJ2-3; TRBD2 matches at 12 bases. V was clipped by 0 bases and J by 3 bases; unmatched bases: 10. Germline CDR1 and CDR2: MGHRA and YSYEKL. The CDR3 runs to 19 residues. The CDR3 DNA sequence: TGCGCCAGCAGCCAAGAGAAAACCGGACTAGCGGGGTTTACAGATACGCAGTATTTT. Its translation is CASSQEKTGLAGFTDTQYF.

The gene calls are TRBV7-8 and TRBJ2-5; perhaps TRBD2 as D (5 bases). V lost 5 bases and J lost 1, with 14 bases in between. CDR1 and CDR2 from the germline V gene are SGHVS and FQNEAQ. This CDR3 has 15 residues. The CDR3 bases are TGTGCCAGCAGCCTACCCGGACTGTTCCAAGAGACCCAGTACTTC. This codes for CASSLPGLFQETQYF.

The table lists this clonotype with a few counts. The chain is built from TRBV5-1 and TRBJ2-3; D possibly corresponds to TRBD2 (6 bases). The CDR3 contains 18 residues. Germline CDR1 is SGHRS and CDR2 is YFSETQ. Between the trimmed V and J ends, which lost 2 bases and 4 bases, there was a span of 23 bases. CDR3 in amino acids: CASSLTPGPGGSPDTQYF. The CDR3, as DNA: TGCGCCAGCAGCTTAACGCCGGGACCCGGAGGGAGTCCAGATACGCAGTATTTT.

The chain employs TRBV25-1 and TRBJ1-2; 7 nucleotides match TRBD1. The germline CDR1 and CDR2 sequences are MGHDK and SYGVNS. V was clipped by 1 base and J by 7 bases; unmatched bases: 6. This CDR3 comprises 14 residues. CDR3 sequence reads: CASSELPGTVGYTF. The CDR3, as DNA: TGTGCCAGCAGTGAATTACCCGGGACAGTTGGCTACACCTTC.

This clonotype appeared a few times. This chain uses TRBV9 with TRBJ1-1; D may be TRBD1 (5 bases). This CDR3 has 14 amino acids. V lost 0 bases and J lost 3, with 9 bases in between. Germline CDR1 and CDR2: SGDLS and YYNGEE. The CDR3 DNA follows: TGTGCCAGCAGCGTAGGGGGGGTAGACACTGAAGCTTTCTTT. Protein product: CASSVGGVDTEAFF.

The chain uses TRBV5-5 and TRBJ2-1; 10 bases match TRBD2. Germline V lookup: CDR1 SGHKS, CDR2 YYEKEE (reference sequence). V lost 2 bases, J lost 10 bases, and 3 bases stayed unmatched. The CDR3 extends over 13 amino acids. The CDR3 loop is CASSFGLAVEQFF. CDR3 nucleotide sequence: TGTGCCAGCAGCTTTGGACTAGCGGTGGAGCAGTTCTTC.

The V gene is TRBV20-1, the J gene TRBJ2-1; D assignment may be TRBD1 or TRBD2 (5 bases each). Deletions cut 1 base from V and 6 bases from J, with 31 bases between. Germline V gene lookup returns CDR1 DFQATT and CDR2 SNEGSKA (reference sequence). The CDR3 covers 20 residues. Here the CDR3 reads CSARALPPAGRPTGGNEQFF. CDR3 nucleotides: TGCAGTGCTAGAGCATTACCCCCGGCAGGGCGACCCACCGGAGGCAATGAGCAGTTCTTC.

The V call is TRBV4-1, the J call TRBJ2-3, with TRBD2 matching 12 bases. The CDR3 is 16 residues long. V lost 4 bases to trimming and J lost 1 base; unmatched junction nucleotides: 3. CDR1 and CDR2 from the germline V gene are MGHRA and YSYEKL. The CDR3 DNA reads TGCGCCAGCAGCCGTGGACTAGCGGGGCGCACAGATACGCAGTATTTT. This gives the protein CASSRGLAGRTDTQYF.

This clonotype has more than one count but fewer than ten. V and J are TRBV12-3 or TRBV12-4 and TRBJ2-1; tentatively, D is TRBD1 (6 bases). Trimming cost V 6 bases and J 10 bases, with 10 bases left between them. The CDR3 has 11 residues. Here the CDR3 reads CASSTGREQFF. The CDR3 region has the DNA TGTGCCAGCAGCACAGGGCGCGAGCAGTTCTTC.